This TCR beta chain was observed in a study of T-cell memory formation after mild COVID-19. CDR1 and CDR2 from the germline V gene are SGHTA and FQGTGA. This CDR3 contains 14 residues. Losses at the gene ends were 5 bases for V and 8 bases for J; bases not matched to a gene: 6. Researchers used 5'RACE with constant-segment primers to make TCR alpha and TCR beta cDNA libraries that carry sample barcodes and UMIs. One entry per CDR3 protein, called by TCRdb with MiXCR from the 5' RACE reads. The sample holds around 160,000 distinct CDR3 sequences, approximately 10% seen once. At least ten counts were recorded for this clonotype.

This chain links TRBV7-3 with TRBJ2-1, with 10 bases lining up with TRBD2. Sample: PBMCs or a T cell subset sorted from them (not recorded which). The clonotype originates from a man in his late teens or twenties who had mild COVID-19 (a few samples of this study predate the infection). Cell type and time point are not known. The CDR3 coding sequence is TGTGCCAGCAGCCCAAGCGGGGGGGCCTATGAGCAGTTCTTC. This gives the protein CASSPSGGAYEQFF.